This entry features one T cell receptor (beta chain) sequence. With 3 bases removed from V and 2 bases from J, the gap between germline ends came to 11 bases. Looked up from germline, CDR1 is MNHEY and CDR2 is SMNVEV (reference sequence). The CDR3 extends over 15 amino acids. It was with unique molecular identifiers that the TCRbeta library was prepared. From the PCR reads, TCRdb called clonotypes with MiXCR, one entry per CDR3 protein. Of approximately 110,000 distinct CDR3 sequences listed, under 13% are singletons. The entry originates in a study of T-cell reconstitution after alpha-beta-depleted transplantation in children.

This clonotype originated in a boy aged 2-9 years with acute lymphoblastic leukemia, due to receive a stem cell transplant. The specimen comprised PBMCs, sampled before TCRalphabeta/CD19-depleted stem cell transplant. The chain recombines TRBV27 with TRBJ1-3; perhaps TRBD1 as D (6 bases). The CDR3, as DNA: TGTGCCAGCAGTTTGGCGGGGGGCGCTGGAAACACCATATATTTT. Residues: CASSLAGGAGNTIYF.